This T cell receptor (beta chain) was retrieved from a study of cytotoxic CD8 clonotypes in ibrutinib-treated CLL. CDR1 is MNHNS, CDR2 SASEGT, per germline. CDR3 length: 13 residues. V lost 7 bases to trimming and J lost 7 bases; unmatched junction nucleotides: 6. Sequencing used immunoSEQ multiplex PCR; TCRdb keeps in-frame clones, though not all of them. Of 130,000 or so clones detected, roughly 80% appear once; the ten largest clones hold 28%. The TCR originated in a human donor with chronic lymphocytic leukemia. The starting material was PBMCs, obtained after 12 months of ibrutinib treatment. The chain couples TRBV6-1 to TRBJ1-5; 8 bases line up with TRBD1. The CDR3 protein is CASMHRGGQPQHF. CDR3 sequence (DNA): TGTGCCAGCATGCACAGGGGGGGCCAGCCCCAGCATTTT.